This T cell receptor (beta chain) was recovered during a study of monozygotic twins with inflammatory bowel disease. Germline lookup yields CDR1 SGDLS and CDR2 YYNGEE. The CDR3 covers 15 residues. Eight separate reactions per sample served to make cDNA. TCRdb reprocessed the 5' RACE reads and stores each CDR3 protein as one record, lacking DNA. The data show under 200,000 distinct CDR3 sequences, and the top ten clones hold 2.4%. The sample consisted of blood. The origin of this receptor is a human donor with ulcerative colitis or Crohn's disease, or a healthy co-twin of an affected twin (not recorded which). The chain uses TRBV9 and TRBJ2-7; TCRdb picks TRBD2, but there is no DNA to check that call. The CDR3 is CASSIAGGVNYEQYF.